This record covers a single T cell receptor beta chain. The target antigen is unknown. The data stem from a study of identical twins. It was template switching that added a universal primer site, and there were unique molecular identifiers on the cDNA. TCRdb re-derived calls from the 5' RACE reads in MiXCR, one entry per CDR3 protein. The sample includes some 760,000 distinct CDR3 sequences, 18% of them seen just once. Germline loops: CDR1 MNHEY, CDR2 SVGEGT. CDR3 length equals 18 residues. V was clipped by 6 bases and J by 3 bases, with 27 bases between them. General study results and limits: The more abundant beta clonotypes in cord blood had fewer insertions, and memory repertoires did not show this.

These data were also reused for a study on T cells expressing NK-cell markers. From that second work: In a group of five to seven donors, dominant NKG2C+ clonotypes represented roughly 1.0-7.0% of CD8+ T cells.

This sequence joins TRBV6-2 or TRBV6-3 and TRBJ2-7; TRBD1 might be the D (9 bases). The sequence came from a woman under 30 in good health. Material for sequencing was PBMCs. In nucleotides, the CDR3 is TGTGCCAGCAGCGACCGGGACAGGGTTCGACTAGCGAACTACGAGCAGTACTTC. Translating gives CASSDRDRVRLANYEQYF.